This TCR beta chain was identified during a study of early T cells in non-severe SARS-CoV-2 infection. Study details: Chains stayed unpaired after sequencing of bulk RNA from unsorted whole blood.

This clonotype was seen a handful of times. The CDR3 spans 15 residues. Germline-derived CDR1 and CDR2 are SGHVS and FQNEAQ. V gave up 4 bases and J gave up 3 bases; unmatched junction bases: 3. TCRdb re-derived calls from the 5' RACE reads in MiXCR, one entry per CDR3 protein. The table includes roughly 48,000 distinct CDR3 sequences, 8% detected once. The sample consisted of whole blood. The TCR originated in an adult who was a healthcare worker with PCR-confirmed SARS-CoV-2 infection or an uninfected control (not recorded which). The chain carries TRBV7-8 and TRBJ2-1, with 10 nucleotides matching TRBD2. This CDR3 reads CASSSAGGNYNEQFF. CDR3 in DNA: TGTGCCAGCAGCTCAGCGGGAGGGAACTACAATGAGCAGTTCTTC.